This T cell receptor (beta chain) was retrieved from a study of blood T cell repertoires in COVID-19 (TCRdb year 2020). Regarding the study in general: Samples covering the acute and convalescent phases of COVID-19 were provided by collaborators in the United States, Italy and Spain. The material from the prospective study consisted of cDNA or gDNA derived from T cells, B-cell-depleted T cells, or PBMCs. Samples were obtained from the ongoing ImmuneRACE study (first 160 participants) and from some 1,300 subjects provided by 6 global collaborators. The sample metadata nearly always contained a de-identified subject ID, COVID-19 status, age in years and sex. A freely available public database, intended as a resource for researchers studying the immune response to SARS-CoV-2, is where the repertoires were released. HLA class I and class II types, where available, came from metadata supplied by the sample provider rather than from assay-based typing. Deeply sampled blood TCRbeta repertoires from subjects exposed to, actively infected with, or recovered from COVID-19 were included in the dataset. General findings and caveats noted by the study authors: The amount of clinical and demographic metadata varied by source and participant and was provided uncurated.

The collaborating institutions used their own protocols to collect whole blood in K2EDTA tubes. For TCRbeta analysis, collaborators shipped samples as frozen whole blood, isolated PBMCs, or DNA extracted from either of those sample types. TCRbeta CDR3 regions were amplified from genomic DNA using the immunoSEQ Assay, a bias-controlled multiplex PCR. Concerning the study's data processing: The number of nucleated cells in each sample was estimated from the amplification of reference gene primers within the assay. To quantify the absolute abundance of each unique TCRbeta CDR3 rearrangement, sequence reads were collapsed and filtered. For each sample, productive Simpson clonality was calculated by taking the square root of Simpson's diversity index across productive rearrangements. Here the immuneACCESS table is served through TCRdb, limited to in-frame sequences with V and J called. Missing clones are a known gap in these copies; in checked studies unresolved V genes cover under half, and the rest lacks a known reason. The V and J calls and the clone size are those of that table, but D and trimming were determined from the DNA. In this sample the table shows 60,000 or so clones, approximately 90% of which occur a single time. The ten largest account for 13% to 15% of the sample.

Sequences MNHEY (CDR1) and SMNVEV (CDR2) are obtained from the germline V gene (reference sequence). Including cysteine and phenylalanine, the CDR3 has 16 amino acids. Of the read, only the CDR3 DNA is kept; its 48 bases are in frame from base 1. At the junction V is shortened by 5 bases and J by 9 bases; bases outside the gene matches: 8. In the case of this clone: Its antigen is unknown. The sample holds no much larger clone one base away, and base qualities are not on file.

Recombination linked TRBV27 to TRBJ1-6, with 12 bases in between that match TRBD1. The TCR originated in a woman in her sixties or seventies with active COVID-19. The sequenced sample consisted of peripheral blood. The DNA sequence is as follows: TGTGCCAGCAGTCCCCGGGACAGGGGGCGAAGTTCACCCCTCCACTTT. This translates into CASSPRDRGRSSPLHF.